A single sample gave rise to the 6 T cell receptor beta chains below, sequenced in a study of molecular identifiers for immune sequencing clone quantification (dated by TCRdb to 2016 to 2019). The library came from PCR. The sequencer was a NextSeq 500. TCRdb reprocessed the public reads (quality trimming at Q25 with fastp, clone calling with MiXCR) and kept in-frame beta chains. Rows with a matching CDR3 protein are joined into one entry that keeps the most common DNA and genes. This sample gives under 800,000 distinct CDR3 sequences in total; about 25% of them show up just once. The ten largest clones add up to 0.75% to 0.8% of the sample. Source material: naive CD8+ T cells from blood, with Jurkat cell RNA spiked in. The meaning of the sample's cell subset or site label: FACS-sorted CD8+CD4-CCR7+CD45RA+ naive T cells. The receptors were gathered from a human donor in good health. Some libraries in this study had Jurkat cell RNA spiked in.

The chain uses TRBV18 and TRBJ2-7; 9 bases are shared with TRBD1. Germline CDR1 is KGHSH and CDR2 is LQKENI. Germline trimming cut 2 bases from V and 2 bases from J; bases unmatched to any gene: 7. The CDR3 spans 16 residues. The CDR3 reads CASSPRDRDWTYEQYF. CDR3 DNA sequence: TGTGCCAGCTCACCAAGGGACAGGGACTGGACCTACGAGCAGTACTTC.

About this clonotype itself: This may arise from a read error, as a much more abundant clone is one base away. As DNA, the CDR3 is TGTGCCAGAAGCGTAGAGGGCACCGGGGAGCTGTTTTTT. Protein sequence: CARSVEGTGELFF. The chain uses TRBV9 and TRBJ2-2, with D maybe TRBD2 (5 bases). Germline lookup yields CDR1 SGDLS and CDR2 YYNGEE. The CDR3 totals 13 residues.

CDR3 protein: CASSLGQAEPHSYNEQYF. CDR3 coding DNA: TGCGCCAGCAGCCTGGGACAGGCCGAACCGCACTCCTACAATGAGCAGTACTTC. The J gene is TRBJ2-1, the V gene TRBV5-1; 8 nucleotides align to TRBD1. The DNA matches TRBJ2-7 better at its end, which makes the J call doubtful. The CDR3 covers 18 residues. The germline V gene has CDR1 SGHRS and CDR2 YFSETQ.

In this sample, this clonotype turned up a few times. The CDR3 is CASSRDSLVANTGELFF. DNA for the CDR3: TGTGCCAGCAGTCGTGACTCGTTAGTGGCGAACACCGGGGAGCTGTTTTTT. The V and J genes are TRBV6-5 and TRBJ2-2; no firm D call. Trimming shortened V by 5 bases and J by 0 bases, and 16 bases separated the two germline ends. The CDR3 consists of 17 residues. From germline, CDR1 is MNHEY and CDR2 SVGAGI.

With respect to this clonotype: This may stem from a read error, because a much larger clone lies one nucleotide away. The chain employs TRBV5-6 and TRBJ1-1; no clear D gene. Trimming stripped 0 bases from V and 6 bases from J, with 12 bases between. The CDR3 contains 14 residues. From germline, CDR1 is SGHDT and CDR2 YYEEEE. For the CDR3, the DNA is TGTGCCAGCAGCTTGGGTGGAGGGAAGCCTGAAGCTTTCTTT. This codes for CASSLGGGKPEAFF.

With respect to this clonotype: A much larger clone lies a single base off, so this may be a read error. The genes are TRBV2 and TRBJ1-1; possible D gene TRBD1, 5 bases. Germline V gene sequence: CDR1 SNHLY, CDR2 FYNNEI. There are 16 residues in the CDR3. CDR3 in amino acids: CASSERASGVGTGAFF. CDR3 DNA: TGTGCCAGCAGTGAAAGGGCCTCTGGGGTTGGGACTGGAGCTTTCTTT.